Shown below are 4 T cell receptor beta chains from a single sample sequenced in a study of blood T cell repertoires in COVID-19. Clones were sequenced by immunoSEQ multiplex PCR, and TCRdb holds only the in-frame ones, with some missing. The sample contains fewer than 200,000 clones, about 80% of which appear only once. The sample was peripheral blood. Receptors originate from a man aged 55 to 70 with acute or convalescent COVID-19.

A single count supports this clone. The chain recombines TRBV14 with TRBJ1-1; D unresolved. Per the germline V gene, CDR1 is SGHDN and CDR2 is FVKESK. CDR3 length: 12 residues. V gave up 7 bases and J gave up 0 bases, with 6 bases separating them. The CDR3 DNA sequence: TGTGCCAGCAAAGCGCTGAACACTGAAGCTTTCTTT. As protein: CASKALNTEAFF.

This sequence joins TRBV7-9 and TRBJ1-2, with 7 bases lining up with TRBD1. CDR1 and CDR2 from the germline V gene are SEHNR and FQNEAQ (reference sequence). The CDR3 runs to 13 residues. The junction had 3 bases not matched to a gene; V was cut back by 2 bases and J by 6 bases. CDR3 DNA sequence: TGTGCCAGCAGCTTAAACCAGGGGGATGGCTACACCTTC. This codes for CASSLNQGDGYTF.

The genes are TRBV11-2 and TRBJ2-1; 13 nucleotides align to TRBD2. This CDR3 contains 17 residues. V lost 4 bases and J lost 9; bases outside the gene matches: 12. The germline V gene encodes CDR1 SGHAT and CDR2 FQNNGV. The chain's CDR3 is CASSSLKGLAGEGEQFF. The CDR3 nucleotides are TGTGCCAGCAGCTCACTCAAAGGACTAGCGGGAGAGGGTGAGCAGTTCTTC.

As regards this clone: The sample carries other DNA sequences with the same CDR3. The chain uses TRBV11-1 and TRBJ2-5; D perhaps matches TRBD1 (5 bases). Germline V CDR1 and CDR2: SGHAT, FQDESV (reference sequence). V was trimmed by 0 bases and J by 5 bases, leaving 7 bases between them. The CDR3 has 13 amino acids. CDR3 in amino acids: CASSLAGAETQYF. For the CDR3, the DNA is TGTGCCAGCAGCTTAGCAGGGGCGGAGACCCAGTACTTC.